Following are 17 T cell receptor beta chains from one sample sequenced in a study of blood T cell repertoires in COVID-19. Profiled with immunoSEQ multiplex PCR; TCRdb holds only in-frame clones, not every one. This sample has hundreds of thousands of clones, with approximately 87% found just once. Sequenced sample: peripheral blood. These receptors were taken from a woman in her 50s with COVID-19, enrolled during active disease.

The chain is built from TRBV18 and TRBJ2-2, with a weak D call TRBD1 (6 bases). Trimming cost V 3 bases and J 1 base, with 6 bases left between them. The CDR3 is made up of 14 amino acids. Germline V lookup: CDR1 KGHSH, CDR2 LQKENI. This CDR3 is CASSPGQNTGELFF. CDR3 nucleotide sequence: TGTGCCAGCTCACCGGGACAGAACACCGGGGAGCTGTTTTTT.

By sample share, this clone is medium-sized. The rearrangement links TRBV25-1 to TRBJ2-1; unclear D gene. The germline V and J ends were trimmed by 0 bases and 8 bases, with 5 bases remaining between them. Germline V gene sequence: CDR1 MGHDK, CDR2 SYGVNS. There are 12 residues in the CDR3. The CDR3 here is CASSEYKYEQFF. The CDR3 bases are TGTGCCAGCAGTGAATATAAATATGAGCAGTTCTTC.

V and J are TRBV11-2 and TRBJ2-1, with D uncertain. This CDR3 is 14 amino acids long. Deletions cut 5 bases from V and 8 bases from J, with 16 bases between. CDR1 is SGHAT and CDR2 is FQNNGV in the germline V gene. The CDR3 nucleotides are TGTGCCAGCAGCCCCTCTGGCGGCGGCGATGAGCAGTTCTTC. It is translated as CASSPSGGGDEQFF. Full variable domain (remainder filled in from reference TRBV11-2 and TRBJ2-1): EAGVAQSPRYKIIEKRQSVAFWCNPISGHATLYWYQQILGQGPKLLIQFQNNGVVDDSQLPKDRFSAERLKGVDSTLKIQPAKLEDSAVYLCASSPSGGGDEQFFGPGTRLTVL.

The CDR3 protein is CAWSVLPGTTQETQYF. In DNA form, the CDR3 reads TGTGCCTGGAGTGTACTCCCCGGGACTACCCAAGAGACCCAGTACTTC. The V and J genes are TRBV30 and TRBJ2-5; 7 positions match TRBD2. The germline V gene has CDR1 GTSNPN and CDR2 SVGIG (reference sequence). This CDR3 has 16 amino acids. The V gene end was trimmed by 0 bases and the J gene end by 1 base; junction bases not matched to a gene: 8. Full variable domain (outside the CDR3, taken from reference TRBV30 and TRBJ2-5): SQTIHQWPATLVQPVGSPLSLECTVEGTSNPNLYWYRQAAGRGLQLLFYSVGIGQISSEVPQNLSASRPQDRQFILSSKKLLLSDSGFYLCAWSVLPGTTQETQYFGPGTRLLVL.

The chain joins TRBV2 to TRBJ2-5, with D possibly matching TRBD1 (5 bases). The CDR3 length is 14 residues. Germline V gene data show CDR1 as SNHLY and CDR2 as FYNNEI. The ends were cut back, 3 bases at V and 4 bases at J, with 12 bases in the middle. CDR3 nucleotide sequence: TGTGCCAGCAGTGACGGACACTATGGAGAGACCCAGTACTTC. Protein sequence: CASSDGHYGETQYF.

Only one count was recorded for this clone. The chain joins TRBV11-3 to TRBJ2-3; TRBD2 might be the D (5 bases). The CDR3 length is 15 residues. V was cut by 10 bases and J by 2 bases, with 19 bases left in between. Germline V gene sequence: CDR1 SGHNT, CDR2 YENEEA. CDR3: CATQLGERNTDTQYF. The CDR3 DNA reads TGTGCCACCCAACTCGGGGAGCGGAACACAGATACGCAGTATTTT.

This clone was counted only a few times. This same CDR3 is encoded by further DNA sequences in the sample. The V call is TRBV30, the J call TRBJ1-3, with 9 bases that match TRBD1. Germline lookup yields CDR1 GTSNPN and CDR2 SVGIG (reference sequence). The CDR3 totals 13 residues. Germline trimming cut 0 bases from V and 7 bases from J; bases unmatched to any gene: 1. The DNA of the CDR3 is TGTGCCTGGAGTGTACAGGGGGCGAACACCATATATTTT. It encodes CAWSVQGANTIYF.

This chain links TRBV6-1 with TRBJ1-1; D unclear. Looked up from germline, CDR1 is MNHNS and CDR2 is SASEGT. V gave up 3 bases and J gave up 7 bases, with 18 bases separating them. The CDR3 contains 15 residues. The CDR3 loop reads CASSEDGGAGYEAFF. CDR3 in DNA: TGTGCCAGCAGTGAGGATGGAGGTGCGGGATATGAAGCTTTCTTT.

The chain carries TRBV4-1 and TRBJ1-1; D gene uncertain. Trimming took 0 bases from V and 6 from J, leaving 8 bases between them. This CDR3 comprises 13 residues. The germline gives CDR1 MGHRA, CDR2 YSYEKL. The CDR3 sequence is CASSQDPSPEAFF. CDR3 coding DNA: TGCGCCAGCAGCCAAGATCCGAGCCCTGAAGCTTTCTTT.

This sequence joins TRBV9 and TRBJ1-1, with 9 bases identical to TRBD1. The CDR3 consists of 15 residues. V lost 3 bases and J lost 3; bases outside the gene matches: 6. The germline V gene encodes CDR1 SGDLS and CDR2 YYNGEE. CDR3 in amino acids: CASSASGTGYTEAFF. Here the CDR3 DNA reads TGTGCCAGCAGCGCTTCCGGGACAGGGTACACTGAAGCTTTCTTT.

This chain uses TRBV10-2 with TRBJ2-5, with 7 bases fitting TRBD2. CDR3 length: 14 amino acids. Looked up from germline, CDR1 is WSHSY and CDR2 is SAAADI. J lost 7 bases, V lost 3 bases, and 8 bases had no gene match. CDR3: CASSDRGRWGTQYF. The DNA of the CDR3 is TGCGCCAGCAGTGATCGCGGGAGATGGGGGACCCAGTACTTC.

CDR3 DNA: TGTGCCAGCAGCCTGAGCCAAACCGGGACAGGGGACTACAATGAGCAGTTCTTC. It yields the protein CASSLSQTGTGDYNEQFF. The rearrangement links TRBV4-2 to TRBJ2-1, with TRBD1 matching over 10 bases. From germline, CDR1 is LGHNA and CDR2 YNFKEQ. The length of the CDR3 is 18 residues. V trimming: 4 bases; J trimming: 3 bases; junction bases outside the gene matches: 12.

The chain uses TRBV23-1 and TRBJ2-3; TRBD1 agrees at 7 bases. TRBV23-1 qualifies as an ORF whose function is uncertain. This CDR3 region has 15 residues. J was trimmed by 0 bases and V by 8 bases; bases with no gene match: 8. DNA of the CDR3: TGCGCCAGCGGCCGGGACAGTCACAGCACAGATACGCAGTATTTT. It encodes CASGRDSHSTDTQYF.

The chain has TRBV7-2 and TRBJ2-1, with TRBD1 identical over 7 bases. V lost 9 bases and J lost 4; bases outside the gene matches: 9. Per germline, CDR1 SGHTA and CDR2 FQGNSA. This CDR3 is built from 14 residues. CDR3: CARPQGPTYNEQFF. The CDR3 coding sequence is TGTGCCAGGCCACAGGGGCCGACTTACAATGAGCAGTTCTTC.

The chain employs TRBV27 and TRBJ1-1; a possible D gene is TRBD1 (5 bases). The V gene lost 1 base and the J gene lost 0 bases, with 9 bases spanning the gap. This CDR3 spans 15 amino acids. The germline V gene has CDR1 MNHEY and CDR2 SMNVEV (reference sequence). DNA of the CDR3: TGTGCCAGCAGTTTATACGGGGGAATGAACACTGAAGCTTTCTTT. Amino acids: CASSLYGGMNTEAFF.

The rearrangement links TRBV6-5 to TRBJ1-2; D not certain. This CDR3 is 14 amino acids long. The germline V and J ends were trimmed by 0 bases and 5 bases, with 10 bases remaining between them. CDR1 and CDR2 (germline): MNHEY, SVGAGI. CDR3 in DNA: TGTGCCAGCAGTTACTCGTCCCAGAATTATGGCTACACCTTC. It specifies CASSYSSQNYGYTF.

The gene calls are TRBV19 and TRBJ2-4; perhaps TRBD2 as D (6 bases). CDR3 length: 15 amino acids. Trimming left V 6 bases short and J 1 base short, with 13 bases between. Germline V lookup: CDR1 LNHDA, CDR2 SQIVND (reference sequence). CDR3 sequence (DNA): TGTGCCAGTAGGACGGGGGATTCGGCCAAAAACATTCAGTACTTC. Its protein product is CASRTGDSAKNIQYF. The variable domain in full, with the rest retrieved from reference TRBV19 and TRBJ2-4, is DGGITQSPKYLFRKEGQNVTLSCEQNLNHDAMYWYRQDPGQGLRLIYYSQIVNDFQKGDIAEGYSVSREKKESFPLTVTSAQKNPTAFYLCASRTGDSAKNIQYFGAGTRLSVL.